The source of this T cell receptor beta chain is a study of blood T cell repertoires in COVID-19. Study context: Acute and convalescent COVID-19 samples came from the United States, Italy and Spain.

This CDR3 spans 16 amino acids. The ends were cut back, 6 bases at V and 3 bases at J, with 20 bases in the middle. In germline, CDR1 is MNHEY, CDR2 SVGEGT. Sequenced by immunoSEQ multiplex PCR; TCRdb stores in-frame clones only, minus some. The sample shows about 370,000 clones, nearly 90% of them seen only once. The TCR comes from a man in his late teens or twenties with active or convalescent COVID-19. Sequencing used peripheral blood. This rearrangement joins TRBV6-2 or TRBV6-3 to TRBJ1-2; perhaps TRBD1 as D (5 bases). This CDR3 reads CASSQSPSGLYYGYTF. CDR3 nucleotide sequence: TGTGCCAGCAGCCAATCTCCATCAGGGTTGTACTATGGCTACACCTTC.